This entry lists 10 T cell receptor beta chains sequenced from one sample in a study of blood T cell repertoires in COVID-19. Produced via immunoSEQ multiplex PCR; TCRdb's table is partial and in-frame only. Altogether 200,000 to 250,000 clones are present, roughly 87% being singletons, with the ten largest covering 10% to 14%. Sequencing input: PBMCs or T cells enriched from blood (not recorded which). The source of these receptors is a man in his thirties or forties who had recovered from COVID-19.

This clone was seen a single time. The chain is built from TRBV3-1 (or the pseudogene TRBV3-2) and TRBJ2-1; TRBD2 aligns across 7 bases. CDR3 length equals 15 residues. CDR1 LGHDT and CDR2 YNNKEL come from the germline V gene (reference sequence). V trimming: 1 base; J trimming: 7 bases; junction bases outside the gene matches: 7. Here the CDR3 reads CASSQGRGRANEQFF. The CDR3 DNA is TGTGCCAGCAGCCAAGGGCGGGGGAGGGCGAATGAGCAGTTCTTC.

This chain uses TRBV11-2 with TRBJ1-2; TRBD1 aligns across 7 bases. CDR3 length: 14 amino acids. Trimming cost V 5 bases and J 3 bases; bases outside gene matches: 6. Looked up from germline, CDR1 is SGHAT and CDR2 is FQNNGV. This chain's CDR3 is CASSPSQGDYGYTF. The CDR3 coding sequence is TGTGCCAGCAGCCCCTCTCAGGGGGACTATGGCTACACCTTC.

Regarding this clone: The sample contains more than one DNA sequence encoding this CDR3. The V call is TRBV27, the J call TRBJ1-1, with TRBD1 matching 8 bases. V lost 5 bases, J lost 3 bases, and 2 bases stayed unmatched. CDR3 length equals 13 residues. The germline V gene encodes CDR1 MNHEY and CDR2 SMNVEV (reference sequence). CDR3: CASSLQGDTEAFF. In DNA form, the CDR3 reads TGTGCCAGCAGTCTACAGGGGGACACTGAAGCTTTCTTT.

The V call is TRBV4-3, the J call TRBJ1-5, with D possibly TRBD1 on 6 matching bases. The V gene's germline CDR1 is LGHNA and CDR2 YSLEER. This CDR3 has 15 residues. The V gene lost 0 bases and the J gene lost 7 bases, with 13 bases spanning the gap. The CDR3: CASSQEAGVGQPQHF. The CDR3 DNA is TGCGCCAGCAGCCAAGAGGCAGGGGTGGGACAGCCCCAGCATTTT.

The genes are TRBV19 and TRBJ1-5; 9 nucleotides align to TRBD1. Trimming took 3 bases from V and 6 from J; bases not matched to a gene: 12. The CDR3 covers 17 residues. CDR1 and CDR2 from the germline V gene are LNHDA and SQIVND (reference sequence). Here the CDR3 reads CASSIGFDRGISQPQHF. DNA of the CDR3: TGTGCCAGTAGTATTGGGTTCGACAGGGGGATAAGTCAGCCCCAGCATTTT.

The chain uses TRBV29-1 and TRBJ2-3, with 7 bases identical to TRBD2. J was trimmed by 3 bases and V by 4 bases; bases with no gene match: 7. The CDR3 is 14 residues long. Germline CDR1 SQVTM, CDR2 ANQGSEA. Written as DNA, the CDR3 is TGCAGCGTTGTTGCGGGAGTACTGACAGATACGCAGTATTTT. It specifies CSVVAGVLTDTQYF.

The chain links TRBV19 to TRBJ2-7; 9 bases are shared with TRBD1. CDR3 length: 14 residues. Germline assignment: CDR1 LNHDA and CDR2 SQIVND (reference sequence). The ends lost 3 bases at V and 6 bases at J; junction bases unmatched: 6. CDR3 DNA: TGTGCCAGTAGTATCCGGGACAGGGTAGCCGAGCAGTACTTC. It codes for CASSIRDRVAEQYF. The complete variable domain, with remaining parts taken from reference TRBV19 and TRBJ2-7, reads DGGITQSPKYLFRKEGQNVTLSCEQNLNHDAMYWYRQDPGQGLRLIYYSQIVNDFQKGDIAEGYSVSREKKESFPLTVTSAQKNPTAFYLCASSIRDRVAEQYFGPGTRLTVT.

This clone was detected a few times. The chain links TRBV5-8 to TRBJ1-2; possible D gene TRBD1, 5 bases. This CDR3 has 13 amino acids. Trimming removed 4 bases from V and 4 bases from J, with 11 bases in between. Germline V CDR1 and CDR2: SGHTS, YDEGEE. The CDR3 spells CASSPGTFYGYTF. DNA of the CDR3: TGTGCCAGCAGCCCCGGGACTTTCTATGGCTACACCTTC.

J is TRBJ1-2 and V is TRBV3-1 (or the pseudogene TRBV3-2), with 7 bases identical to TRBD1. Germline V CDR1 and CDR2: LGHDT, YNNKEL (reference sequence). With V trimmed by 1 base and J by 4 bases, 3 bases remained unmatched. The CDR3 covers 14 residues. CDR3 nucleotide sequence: TGTGCCAGCAGCCAAGGACAGGGTCTCTATGGCTACACCTTC. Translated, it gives CASSQGQGLYGYTF.

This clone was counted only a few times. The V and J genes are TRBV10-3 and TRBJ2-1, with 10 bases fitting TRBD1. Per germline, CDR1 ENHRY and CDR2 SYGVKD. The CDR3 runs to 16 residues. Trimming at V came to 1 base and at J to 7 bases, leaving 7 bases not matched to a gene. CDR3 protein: CAISEYTGQGSNEQFF. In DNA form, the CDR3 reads TGTGCCATCAGTGAGTATACGGGACAGGGGTCAAATGAGCAGTTCTTC.